This T cell receptor (beta chain) came from a study of T-cell reconstitution after alpha-beta-depleted transplantation in children. A library of TCRbeta sequences, prepared with unique molecular identifiers, was generated. One entry per CDR3 protein, called by TCRdb with MiXCR from the PCR reads. The table includes about 300,000 distinct CDR3 sequences, 6% to 10% detected once. Overall study results and limits: T cells produced anew were the main source of T-cell counts and diversity one year after transplant.

This clonotype occurred many times. What it recognizes is unknown. In germline, CDR1 is MDHEN, CDR2 SYDVKM. V lost 6 bases, J lost 7 bases, and 6 bases lay in between. CDR3 length: 11 amino acids. This chain connects TRBV28 to TRBJ2-2; D is ambiguous. Sequenced material: peripheral blood, taken 360 days after TCRalphabeta/CD19-depleted stem cell transplant. The receptor was derived from a female patient aged 2-9 years who had a stem cell transplant for Fanconi anemia, so the T cells may come from the graft donor. The CDR3 loop reads CASRTFGELFF. CDR3 nucleotide sequence: TGTGCCAGCAGGACGTTCGGGGAGCTGTTTTTT.